The T cell receptor beta chain described here comes from a study of T cells in women clearing cervical HPV infection. Study-wide background: Control women cleared a single incident HPV16 infection within 12 months.

TCRdb's table, derived via immunoSEQ multiplex PCR, lists solely in-frame clones and lacks some. This sample's clone table lists 30,000 to 45,000 clones. Sample: blood buffy coat. The sequence came from a woman aged 18 to 75 with a cervical HPV16 infection that either progressed to CIN3+ or cleared (not recorded which).

The sequenced CDR3 bases are TGTGCCAGCAGCAAAGGACAGGGGGCAAAAGATGGC. Protein: CASSKGQGAKDG. The full CDR3 protein is CASSKGQGAKDGYTF. The chain carries TRBV13 and TRBJ1-2; 11 bases map to TRBD1. The read ends 3 residues shy of where the CDR3 ends; the end is completed using the germline J gene. The CDR3 runs 15 residues. The V segment lost 5 bases and the J segment 6 bases; nucleotides outside the gene matches: 8. The V gene's germline CDR1 is PRHDT and CDR2 FYEKMQ (reference sequence).